A selection of T cell receptor beta chains follows, all from one sample in a study of T cells after yellow fever vaccination. Each CDR3 protein is one row after TCRdb ran MiXCR on the 5' RACE reads. The data contain around 4,700 distinct CDR3 sequences, 3.5% to 4.5% of them singletons. The starting material was PBMCs, either bulk or a sorted T-cell subset (CD4+, CD8+, memory, or dextramer-sorted; not recorded which), obtained 15 days after the yellow fever booster vaccination. The receptors were sampled from a man aged 30-40 years who received the YFV17D yellow fever vaccine. The CDR3 runs from the conserved cysteine through the conserved F or W. The D gene is left open where the match is weak. The size of a clone is reported for some rows only, either as once, few or many, or as a class for expanded clones.

TRBJ2-2 | many | - | TRBV7-2 | CASSPSGAGVSGGELFF | TGTGCCAGCAGCCCCTCAGGGGCGGGAGTTAGCGGCGGGGAGCTGTTTTTT
TRBJ1-4 | medium-sized | TRBD1 | TRBV10-3 | CAITGGRDEKLFF | TGTGCCATTACAGGGGGCCGAGATGAAAAACTGTTTTTT
TRBJ2-5 | many | - | TRBV5-5 | CASSLASGRETQYF | TGTGCCAGCAGCTTGGCCTCAGGTCGAGAGACCCAGTACTTC
TRBJ1-3 | many | - | TRBV4-3 | CASSLQGTGNTIYF | TGCGCCAGCAGCTTGCAGGGTACTGGAAACACCATATATTTT
TRBJ2-3 | many | - | TRBV5-4 | CASSSTDTQYF | TGTGCCAGCAGCTCCACAGATACGCAGTATTTT
TRBJ2-7 | many | - | TRBV19 | CASSRSTNTYEQYF | TGTGCCAGTAGTAGATCGACCAACACCTACGAGCAGTACTTC
TRBJ2-3 | many | - | TRBV7-2 | CASSSWTGTRDTQYF | TGTGCCAGCAGCTCCTGGACGGGAACCAGGGATACGCAGTATTTT
TRBJ1-2 | many | - | TRBV28 | CASTEGYGYTF | TGTGCCAGCACGGAGGGGTATGGCTACACCTTC
TRBJ1-4 | many | TRBD1 | TRBV7-9 | CASSSNTPRTGLDEKLFF | TGTGCCAGCAGCTCAAATACCCCCCGGACAGGATTAGATGAAAAACTGTTTTTT
TRBJ2-2 | many | - | TRBV4-3 | CASSQRDTGELFF | TGCGCCAGCAGCCAGCGAGACACCGGGGAGCTGTTTTTT
TRBJ2-1 | many | - | TRBV7-6 | CASSRPVSSGKSSYNEQFF | TGTGCCAGCAGCCGCCCCGTGAGTAGCGGCAAGAGCTCCTACAATGAGCAGTTCTTC
TRBJ1-5 | many | - | TRBV15 | CATSIGRIWGNQPQHF | TGTGCCACCAGCATTGGACGGATTTGGGGCAATCAGCCCCAGCATTTT
TRBJ2-1 | many | TRBD2 | TRBV7-6 | CASSLGLAGSFGDEQFF | TGTGCCAGCAGCCTCGGACTAGCGGGTTCTTTCGGCGATGAGCAGTTCTTC
TRBJ2-1 | many | TRBD2 | TRBV7-7 | CASSPGLAVSYNEQFF | TGTGCTAGCAGCCCTGGACTAGCGGTGTCCTACAATGAGCAGTTCTTC
TRBJ2-5 | many | TRBD2 | TRBV7-3 | CASSFQAGGSETQYF | TGTGCCAGCAGCTTCCAAGCGGGAGGGAGTGAGACCCAGTACTTC
TRBJ2-2 | medium-sized | - | TRBV7-2 | CASSLAQLAPGELFF | TGTGCCAGCAGCTTAGCGCAACTAGCCCCCGGGGAGCTGTTTTTT
TRBJ1-4 | many | - | TRBV20-1 | CSAGRTVNEKLFF | TGCAGTGCTGGACGGACAGTAAATGAAAAACTGTTTTTT
TRBJ2-7 | few | TRBD2 | TRBV28 | CASSFSGSGEQYF | TGTGCCAGCAGTTTCAGCGGGAGTGGCGAGCAGTACTTC
TRBJ2-1 | - | TRBD2 | TRBV27 | CASPPRLAGGQLGQFF | TGTGCCAGCCCTCCCCGTCTAGCGGGAGGGCAATTGGGGCAGTTCTTC
TRBJ1-2 | many | TRBD1 | TRBV2 | CASSSGTGALYGYTF | TGTGCCAGCAGTTCCGGGACAGGGGCACTCTATGGCTACACCTTC
TRBJ2-1 | many | TRBD1 | TRBV24-1 | CATSETGTGGNDEQFF | TGTGCCACCAGTGAAACCGGGACAGGGGGTAATGATGAGCAGTTCTTC
TRBJ2-1 | many | - | TRBV2 | CASTGNPTRSYNEQFF | TGTGCCAGCACCGGCAATCCTACTAGGTCCTACAATGAGCAGTTCTTC
TRBJ2-7 | medium-sized | TRBD1 | TRBV24-1 | CATSDSTGGEQYF | TGTGCCACCAGTGATTCGACAGGGGGCGAGCAGTACTTC
TRBJ2-6 | many | - | TRBV20-1 | CSATISGANVLTF | TGCAGTGCCACTATATCTGGGGCCAACGTCCTGACTTTC
TRBJ2-2 | many | TRBD2 | TRBV15 | CATSIQREGPLGELFF | TGTGCCACCAGCATTCAGCGGGAGGGCCCGCTTGGGGAGCTGTTTTTT
TRBJ2-5 | medium-sized | TRBD2 | TRBV7-6 | CASERGGFRETQYF | TGTGCCAGCGAACGGGGGGGGTTCAGGGAGACCCAGTACTTC
TRBJ2-7 | many | TRBD2 | TRBV7-2 | CASSLVGGSPSYEQYF | TGTGCCAGCAGCTTAGTCGGCGGGAGCCCTTCCTACGAGCAGTACTTC
TRBJ1-2 | many | - | TRBV29-1 | CSVNGYTF | TGCAGCGTCAATGGCTACACCTTC
TRBJ2-1 | many | TRBD2 | TRBV11-2 | CASSPRLAGGYEQFF | TGTGCCAGCAGCCCACGACTAGCGGGAGGCTATGAGCAGTTCTTC
TRBJ1-4 | many | - | TRBV12-3/TRBV12-4 | CASSPMATVEKLFF | TGTGCCAGCAGCCCAATGGCAACGGTTGAAAAACTGTTTTTT
TRBJ2-7 | many | - | TRBV20-1 | CSASEVYSDYEQYF | TGCAGTGCTAGCGAGGTCTATTCCGATTACGAGCAGTACTTC
TRBJ2-1 | many | - | TRBV12-3/TRBV12-4 | CASSQRHGLRFF | TGTGCCAGCAGCCAACGGCATGGGTTGCGGTTCTTC
TRBJ2-2 | many | - | TRBV27 | CASGRNTGELFF | TGTGCCAGCGGTCGGAACACCGGGGAGCTGTTTTTT
TRBJ1-2 | many | TRBD1 | TRBV7-8 | CASSSQGSGGNYGYTF | TGTGCCAGCAGCTCACAGGGGTCGGGGGGTAACTATGGCTACACCTTC
TRBJ2-6 | many | - | TRBV20-1 | CSARRDSGANVLTF | TGCAGTGCCAGACGGGACTCTGGGGCCAACGTCCTGACTTTC
TRBJ2-3 | medium-sized | - | TRBV9 | CASSVGRDIDTQYF | TGTGCCAGCAGCGTAGGACGGGACATTGATACGCAGTATTTT
TRBJ2-5 | many | - | TRBV10-2 | CASSARLGQETQYF | TGCGCCAGCAGTGCGCGGTTGGGTCAAGAGACCCAGTACTTC
TRBJ1-5 | medium-sized | - | TRBV5-1 | CASSFDGDQPQHF | TGCGCCAGCAGCTTCGACGGAGATCAGCCCCAGCATTTT
TRBJ2-5 | many | - | TRBV5-1 | CASSPPQGTIETQYF | TGCGCCAGCAGCCCACCGCAGGGAACAATAGAGACCCAGTACTTC
TRBJ2-5 | many | - | TRBV24-1 | CATSDSGTGQETQYF | TGTGCCACCAGTGATTCTGGGACGGGCCAAGAGACCCAGTACTTC